The 17 T cell receptor beta chains below come from one sample, sequenced in a study of T cell changes during pregnancy in multiple sclerosis. Method: immunoSEQ multiplex PCR; TCRdb's copy keeps in-frame clones and lacks some. The repertoire includes 80,000 to 95,000 clones, just over 90% of them detected once, and roughly 1.4% sits in the top ten. The sequencing here drew on peripheral blood, taken in the third trimester of pregnancy. Source of these receptors: a female donor in good health, enrolled as a control in a pregnancy study.

The chain uses TRBV5-1 and TRBJ1-3, with TRBD1 identical over 7 bases. The CDR3 is 14 amino acids. Germline loops: CDR1 SGHRS, CDR2 YFSETQ. The V segment lost 4 bases and the J segment 8 bases; nucleotides outside the gene matches: 9. The CDR3 bases are TGCGCCAGCAGCGATACAGGGGCGACGGACACCATATATTTT. Translating gives CASSDTGATDTIYF.

This chain joins TRBV18 and TRBJ1-3, with 9 nucleotides matching TRBD1. V was clipped by 2 bases and J by 4 bases; unmatched bases: 9. The CDR3 is made up of 17 amino acids. Germline CDR1 is KGHSH and CDR2 is LQKENI. This chain's CDR3 is CASSPSRDRVLGNTIYF. DNA for the CDR3: TGTGCCAGCTCACCATCCCGGGACAGGGTACTCGGAAACACCATATATTTT.

The chain uses TRBV7-2 and TRBJ2-1; 12 bases agree with TRBD2. The CDR3 consists of 15 residues. Germline V gene sequence: CDR1 SGHTA, CDR2 FQGNSA. The trim removed 5 bases at V and 6 bases at J, leaving 5 bases unmatched. CDR3 in DNA: TGTGCCAGCAGCCCTGGACTAGCGGGGTCCAATGAGCAGTTCTTC. It is translated as CASSPGLAGSNEQFF.

J is TRBJ1-3 and V is TRBV11-2; 9 bases are a match to TRBD1. Trimming took 4 bases from V and 5 from J; bases not matched to a gene: 6. Per germline, CDR1 SGHAT and CDR2 FQNNGV. This CDR3 is 15 amino acids long. CDR3 amino acids: CASSSLQGARNTIYF. In DNA, the CDR3 is TGTGCCAGCAGCTCCTTACAGGGGGCGAGAAACACCATATATTTT.

This rearrangement joins TRBV7-9 to TRBJ1-1; 7 bases fit TRBD1. Trimming at V came to 1 base and at J to 4 bases, leaving 3 bases not matched to a gene. This CDR3 has 14 amino acids. Germline lookup yields CDR1 SEHNR and CDR2 FQNEAQ (reference sequence). This CDR3 is CASSLGQGSTEAFF. The CDR3 DNA follows: TGTGCCAGCAGCTTAGGACAGGGAAGCACTGAAGCTTTCTTT.

The chain couples TRBV28 to TRBJ1-5; D remains ambiguous. Between the trimmed V and J ends, which lost 3 bases and 4 bases, there was a span of 10 bases. The CDR3 runs 14 residues. CDR1 and CDR2 from the germline V gene are MDHEN and SYDVKM. Written as DNA, the CDR3 is TGTGCCAGCAGTTTCGCAGATTCAAATCAGCCCCAGCATTTT. Translated, it gives CASSFADSNQPQHF.

The V call is TRBV28, the J call TRBJ2-5; 11 nucleotides line up with TRBD2. Germline V CDR1 and CDR2: MDHEN, SYDVKM. The CDR3 spans 15 residues. The J segment lost 2 bases and the V segment lost 5 bases, leaving 4 bases of the junction unmatched. The CDR3 region is CASSPGTSGQETQYF. CDR3 DNA: TGTGCCAGCAGTCCCGGGACTAGCGGACAAGAGACCCAGTACTTC.

The chain has TRBV23-1 and TRBJ2-7; D may be TRBD1 (5 bases). TRBV23-1 is an open reading frame whose function is uncertain. V lost 8 bases, J lost 3 bases, and 20 bases lay in between. The CDR3 has 15 amino acids. CDR3 bases: TGCGCCAGCGGCAAAGCGCAGGGAATGTTCTACGAGCAGTACTTC. This sequence encodes CASGKAQGMFYEQYF.

The gene calls are TRBV5-1 and TRBJ1-4; the match to TRBD1 covers 8 bases. Germline V lookup: CDR1 SGHRS, CDR2 YFSETQ. The CDR3 extends over 15 amino acids. V trimming: 4 bases; J trimming: 4 bases; junction bases outside the gene matches: 6. The DNA of the CDR3 is TGCGCCAGCAGCACACAGGGGGAGCTTAATGAAAAACTGTTTTTT. Protein: CASSTQGELNEKLFF.

The rearrangement joins TRBV7-2 to TRBJ2-1, with 9 bases fitting TRBD2. Germline V gene sequence: CDR1 SGHTA, CDR2 FQGNSA. Trimming removed 3 bases from V and 8 bases from J; junction bases left unmatched: 11. The CDR3 totals 16 residues. In DNA, the CDR3 is TGTGCCAGCAGCTTCTTTAGCGGGAGCTACCAGGATGAGCAGTTCTTC. Protein sequence: CASSFFSGSYQDEQFF. The whole variable domain, remainder taken from reference TRBV7-2 and TRBJ2-1, is GAGVSQSPSNKVTEKGKDVELRCDPISGHTALYWYRQSLGQGLEFLIYFQGNSAPDKSGLPSDRFSAERTGGSVSTLTIQRTQQEDSAVYLCASSFFSGSYQDEQFFGPGTRLTVL.

The chain recombines TRBV2 with TRBJ2-1, with a possible D match to TRBD1 (5 bases). Germline CDR1 is SNHLY and CDR2 is FYNNEI. V lost 5 bases and J lost 5, with 16 bases in between. CDR3 length equals 15 residues. CDR3: CASSQGRGENNEQFF. In nucleotides, the CDR3 is TGTGCCAGCAGTCAGGGAAGGGGCGAGAACAATGAGCAGTTCTTC.

This clone was counted a few times. The rearrangement joins TRBV10-2 to TRBJ1-4; D possibly corresponds to TRBD1 (5 bases). V gave up 6 bases and J gave up 0 bases, with 8 bases separating them. Germline CDR1 is WSHSY and CDR2 is SAAADI. CDR3 length: 14 residues. Here the CDR3 reads CASSPRATNEKLFF. As DNA, the CDR3 is TGCGCCAGCAGCCCCAGGGCAACTAATGAAAAACTGTTTTTT.

V and J are TRBV11-2 and TRBJ1-1; tentative D call: TRBD1 (6 bases). CDR1 and CDR2 from the germline V gene are SGHAT and FQNNGV. This CDR3 has 13 amino acids. Trimming pared 5 bases from V and 11 bases from J, leaving 18 bases between. The CDR3 region has the DNA TGTGCCAGCAGCCCTAGTTTAACAGGGATGGCTTTCTTT. Protein: CASSPSLTGMAFF.

The chain carries TRBV19 and TRBJ1-5, with D possibly TRBD1 on 6 matching bases. CDR3 length: 14 amino acids. Looked up from germline, CDR1 is LNHDA and CDR2 is SQIVND (reference sequence). Deletions cut 9 bases from V and 0 bases from J, with 12 bases between. CDR3 residues: CASGQPYSNQPQHF. CDR3 in DNA: TGTGCCAGCGGACAGCCGTATAGCAATCAGCCCCAGCATTTT.

The chain links TRBV7-9 to TRBJ2-1; 7 nucleotides match TRBD2. Germline assignment: CDR1 SEHNR and CDR2 FQNEAQ (reference sequence). CDR3 size: 14 residues. V shed 5 bases, J shed 6 bases, and the junction held 7 bases outside the gene matches. The DNA for the CDR3 is TGTGCCAGCAGCCCAGGGAGGGTGGGCAATGAGCAGTTCTTC. Translated: CASSPGRVGNEQFF. Complete variable domain (other parts from reference TRBV7-9 and TRBJ2-1): DTGVSQNPRHKITKRGQNVTFRCDPISEHNRLYWYRQTLGQGPEFLTYFQNEAQLEKSRLLSDRFSAERPKGSFSTLEIQRTEQGDSAMYLCASSPGRVGNEQFFGPGTRLTVL.

The genes are TRBV5-4 and TRBJ2-1; 9 bases are shared with TRBD2. Per the germline V gene, CDR1 is SGHNT and CDR2 is YYREEE (reference sequence). The CDR3 consists of 14 residues. With 3 bases clipped from V and 13 bases from J, the junction kept 11 bases outside the gene matches. The CDR3 DNA sequence: TGTGCCAGCAGCTCGCCCCGCAGCGGGAGGTTCCAGTTCTTC. Translation: CASSSPRSGRFQFF. Combining the CDR3 with reference TRBV5-4 and TRBJ2-1 gives the whole variable domain ETGVTQSPTHLIKTRGQQVTLRCSSQSGHNTVSWYQQALGQGPQFIFQYYREEENGRGNFPPRFSGLQFPNYSSELNVNALELDDSALYLCASSSPRSGRFQFFGPGTRLTVL.

The rearrangement links TRBV4-1 to TRBJ2-7; 9 bases fit TRBD2. The V gene's germline CDR1 is MGHRA and CDR2 YSYEKL. The CDR3 sequence is 15 residues long. Unmatched junction bases numbered 8, after V lost 3 bases and J lost 5 bases. For the CDR3, the DNA is TGCGCCAGCAGCCAGCGTAGCGGGAGTTTCGACGAGCAGTACTTC. This encodes CASSQRSGSFDEQYF.